One sample yielded the 18 T cell receptor beta chains listed below, sequenced in a study of blood T cell repertoires in COVID-19 (dated by TCRdb to between 2020 and 2021). The library was made by the immunoSEQ multiplex PCR assay. Entries here come from immuneACCESS through TCRdb and include only in-frame sequences with V and J called. Some clones fail to appear in such tables; in the studies checked, an unresolved V gene covers under half of the shortfall, and the cause of the remainder is unknown. For this sample there are 150,000 to 200,000 clones; about nine tenths appear just once. About 0.8% of the sample rests with the top ten. The material sequenced was PBMCs or T cells enriched from blood (not recorded which). These receptors all stem from a woman under 30 who had recovered from COVID-19.

The V and J genes are TRBV28 and TRBJ2-7, with D perhaps TRBD1 (6 bases). The ends were cut back, 6 bases at V and 5 bases at J, with 11 bases in the middle. The CDR3 sequence is 12 residues long. Germline V gene lookup returns CDR1 MDHEN and CDR2 SYDVKM. The CDR3 region has the DNA TGTGCCAGCAGCCCCCCAGGGGACGAGCAGTACTTC. Amino acids: CASSPPGDEQYF.

The J gene is TRBJ2-3, the V gene TRBV7-9; 7 nucleotides line up with TRBD2. CDR1 is SEHNR and CDR2 is FQNEAQ in the germline V gene (reference sequence). The V segment lost 5 bases and the J segment 5 bases; nucleotides outside the gene matches: 13. This CDR3 has 16 amino acids. In DNA, the CDR3 is TGTGCCAGCAGCGGATCTAGCGGTCTCTCTGGAGATACGCAGTATTTT. It specifies CASSGSSGLSGDTQYF.

This clone was recorded only once. The chain is built from TRBV2 and TRBJ2-3; D is undetermined. Germline CDR1 reads SNHLY; CDR2 reads FYNNEI. The CDR3 loop spans 11 amino acids. Trimming removed 5 bases from V and 6 bases from J, with 6 bases in between. The CDR3 loop is CASSLRDTQYF. DNA for the CDR3: TGTGCCAGCAGTTTGAGGGATACGCAGTATTTT. Together with reference TRBV2 and TRBJ2-3, the CDR3 gives the full variable domain: EPEVTQTPSHQVTQMGQEVILRCVPISNHLYFYWYRQILGQKVEFLVSFYNNEISEKSEIFDDQFSVERPDGSNFTLKIRSTKLEDSAMYFCASSLRDTQYFGPGTRLTVL.

Note on this clone: The sample contains more than one DNA sequence encoding this CDR3. This rearrangement joins TRBV7-2 to TRBJ2-3, with D maybe TRBD2 (5 bases). V was shortened by 1 base and J by 4 bases, with 6 bases between the two germline ends. Germline V gene lookup returns CDR1 SGHTA and CDR2 FQGNSA. This CDR3 comprises 13 residues. The chain's CDR3 is CASSLGGADTQYF. The CDR3 DNA is TGTGCCAGCAGCTTAGGGGGAGCAGATACGCAGTATTTT.

The chain recombines TRBV5-4 with TRBJ2-2; 14 bases match TRBD2. Germline CDR1 reads SGHNT; CDR2 reads YYREEE (reference sequence). The trim removed 3 bases at V and 0 bases at J, leaving 1 base unmatched. CDR3 length: 17 residues. CDR3 residues: CASSSGLAGANTGELFF. In DNA form, the CDR3 reads TGTGCCAGCAGCTCGGGACTAGCGGGAGCGAACACCGGGGAGCTGTTTTTT.

The V and J genes are TRBV11-2 and TRBJ2-3; a weak D match, TRBD2 (6 bases). In germline, CDR1 is SGHAT, CDR2 FQNNGV. This CDR3 spans 14 amino acids. With 5 bases removed from V and 8 bases from J, the gap between germline ends came to 17 bases. The CDR3 region is CASSRSRGEVTQYF. In DNA, the CDR3 is TGTGCCAGCAGCCGCTCCCGCGGGGAGGTTACGCAGTATTTT.

This rearrangement joins TRBV14 to TRBJ2-3; D gene ambiguous. Germline V CDR1 and CDR2: SGHDN, FVKESK. The CDR3 sequence is 16 residues long. V lost 3 bases and J lost 3, with 16 bases in between. The CDR3 region is CASSQRSLPLTDTQYF. CDR3 nucleotides: TGTGCCAGCAGCCAGAGGAGTCTGCCTCTGACAGATACGCAGTATTTT.

Points on this clone: A junction end diverges from the germline sequence, so it may reflect a read error. This rearrangement joins TRBV7-7 to TRBJ2-2; the D gene is possibly TRBD2 (6 bases). Germline V gives CDR1 SSHAT, CDR2 FNYEAQ (reference sequence). The CDR3 sequence is 15 residues long. CDR3 loop: CASSLGGTNTGELFF. The CDR3 coding sequence is TGTGCTAGCAGCTTAGGAGGGACGAACACCGGGGAGCTGTTTTTT.

The gene calls are TRBV21-1 and TRBJ1-1. TRBV21-1 has pseudogene status. The CDR3 is 14 residues long. CDR3 region: CASSDGLRNTEAFF. CDR3 nucleotide sequence: TGTGCCAGCAGCGACGGGTTGCGAAACACTGAAGCTTTCTTT.

The chain employs TRBV27 and TRBJ1-6; possibly TRBD1 for D (6 bases). Germline CDR1 MNHEY, CDR2 SMNVEV (reference sequence). The CDR3 loop spans 12 amino acids. V was trimmed by 6 bases and J by 12 bases, leaving 12 bases between them. This chain's CDR3 is CASSRGRGPLHF. The CDR3 nucleotides are TGTGCCAGCAGCAGGGGAAGGGGACCCCTCCACTTT.

The chain couples TRBV7-9 to TRBJ1-4; D is ambiguous. CDR1 and CDR2 from the germline V gene are SEHNR and FQNEAQ (reference sequence). Trimming left V 1 base short and J 13 bases short, with 10 bases between. The CDR3 sequence is 12 residues long. The CDR3 coding sequence is TGTGCCAGCAGCTTAGGCGCGCGGGGACTGTTTTTT. Protein: CASSLGARGLFF.

The table lists this clone with a count of one. The chain uses TRBV7-9 and TRBJ2-1; 12 bases map to TRBD2. There are 13 residues in the CDR3. Germline CDR1 reads SEHNR; CDR2 reads FQNEAQ (reference sequence). Unmatched junction bases numbered 3, after V lost 8 bases and J lost 7 bases. The CDR3 region is CASDLAGGNEQFF. CDR3 sequence (DNA): TGTGCCAGCGACCTAGCGGGAGGGAATGAGCAGTTCTTC.

The chain uses TRBV27 and TRBJ1-5; D is undetermined. Trimming shortened V by 0 bases and J by 8 bases, and 11 bases separated the two germline ends. This CDR3 contains 14 residues. Germline CDR1 and CDR2: MNHEY and SMNVEV (reference sequence). CDR3 region: CASSLSRAVEPQHF. The CDR3 DNA follows: TGTGCCAGCAGTTTATCCCGCGCCGTCGAGCCCCAGCATTTT.

The J gene is TRBJ2-1, the V gene TRBV5-6, with a tentative D call TRBD2 (5 bases). The CDR3 is 17 amino acids. Trimming left V 0 bases short and J 4 bases short, with 17 bases between. Germline values: CDR1 SGHDT, CDR2 YYEEEE. CDR3 loop: CASSLGGWGALYNEQFF. Here the CDR3 DNA reads TGTGCCAGCAGCTTGGGGGGTTGGGGAGCACTTTACAATGAGCAGTTCTTC. The variable domain in full, completed from reference TRBV5-6 and TRBJ2-1, reads DAGVTQSPTHLIKTRGQQVTLRCSPKSGHDTVSWYQQALGQGPQFIFQYYEEEERQRGNFPDRFSGHQFPNYSSELNVNALLLGDSALYLCASSLGGWGALYNEQFFGPGTRLTVL.

The chain recombines TRBV27 with TRBJ1-4; 7 nucleotides match TRBD1. CDR3 size: 14 residues. V dropped 8 bases and J dropped 5; count of bases not matched to a gene: 8. The germline gives CDR1 MNHEY, CDR2 SMNVEV (reference sequence). CDR3 sequence (DNA): TGTGCCAGCGGGCGACAGGGCCTAAATGAAAAACTGTTTTTT. Translating gives CASGRQGLNEKLFF.

The chain uses TRBV19 and TRBJ2-1; the match to TRBD1 covers 9 bases. This CDR3 has 15 residues. V gave up 5 bases and J gave up 2 bases; unmatched junction bases: 4. Looked up from germline, CDR1 is LNHDA and CDR2 is SQIVND (reference sequence). The CDR3 region has the DNA TGTGCCAGTAGTTCGGGGACAGGGACCTACAATGAGCAGTTCTTC. This gives the protein CASSSGTGTYNEQFF.

This rearrangement joins TRBV9 to TRBJ1-3, with 7 bases matching TRBD1. J lost 4 bases, V lost 4 bases, and 17 bases had no gene match. The V gene's germline CDR1 is SGDLS and CDR2 YYNGEE. The CDR3 contains 18 residues. CDR3 coding DNA: TGTGCCAGCAGCCCCCAAGGGGTAGAGGGGGCGCGCGGAAACACCATATATTTT. This gives the protein CASSPQGVEGARGNTIYF.

This clone has more than one count but fewer than ten. CDR3 amino acids: CAISESRTSGSGEQFF. CDR3 sequence (DNA): TGTGCCATCAGTGAAAGTCGGACTAGCGGGAGTGGAGAGCAGTTCTTC. The J gene is TRBJ2-1, the V gene TRBV10-3; TRBD2 agrees at 13 bases. The CDR3 is 16 residues long. Trimming took 3 bases from V and 10 from J; bases not matched to a gene: 9. The germline gives CDR1 ENHRY, CDR2 SYGVKD.